A single sample is the source of the 8 T cell receptor beta chains below, sequenced in a study of CD8+ T cells in alopecia areata. Investigators isolated RNA and reverse transcribed it into cDNA to act as the sequencing template. Profiled with immunoSEQ multiplex PCR; TCRdb holds only in-frame clones, not every one. The repertoire has about 130,000 clones, over 50% of them found once; the top ten carry roughly 4.5%. This material consisted of CD4+ T cells sorted from blood, taken at week 0. These receptors were taken from a human donor with alopecia areata.

This clone occurred a few times. The genes are TRBV7-9 and TRBJ1-1; D not certain. The germline gives CDR1 SEHNR, CDR2 FQNEAQ (reference sequence). The CDR3 runs to 12 residues. The germline V and J ends were trimmed by 2 bases and 6 bases, with 7 bases remaining between them. CDR3 DNA: TGTGCCAGCAGCTTAAGTCGGGCTGAAGCTTTCTTT. Translated, it gives CASSLSRAEAFF.

This sequence joins TRBV28 and TRBJ1-3; D is undetermined. V lost 2 bases, J lost 3 bases, and 2 bases lay in between. The CDR3 is 12 residues long. CDR1 and CDR2 from the germline V gene are MDHEN and SYDVKM. The CDR3 DNA reads as TGTGCCAGCAGTTTACTTGGAAACACCATATATTTT. Amino acids: CASSLLGNTIYF. Full variable domain (remainder filled in from reference TRBV28 and TRBJ1-3): DVKVTQSSRYLVKRTGEKVFLECVQDMDHENMFWYRQDPGLGLRLIYFSYDVKMKEKGDIPEGYSVSREKKERFSLILESASTNQTSMYLCASSLLGNTIYFGEGSWLTVV.

This sequence joins TRBV2 and TRBJ2-5, with D unclear. V was shortened by 6 bases and J by 4 bases, with 6 bases between the two germline ends. Germline V CDR1 and CDR2: SNHLY, FYNNEI. This CDR3 contains 11 residues. Here the CDR3 reads CASSSGETQYF. CDR3 in DNA: TGTGCCAGCAGCTCTGGAGAGACCCAGTACTTC.

The chain links TRBV4-3 to TRBJ1-1, with a weak D call TRBD1 (5 bases). The CDR3 loop spans 14 amino acids. Trimming took off 2 bases at V and 1 base at J, with 8 bases between the two ends. CDR1 LGHNA and CDR2 YSLEER come from the germline V gene. CDR3 nucleotides: TGCGCCAGCAGCCAAAGGGACGGGAACACTGAAGCTTTCTTT. It translates to CASSQRDGNTEAFF.

The rearrangement links TRBV4-2 to TRBJ2-7; TRBD2 might be the D (6 bases). In germline, CDR1 is LGHNA, CDR2 YNFKEQ. This CDR3 spans 15 amino acids. The germline V and J ends were trimmed by 4 bases and 5 bases, with 18 bases remaining between them. CDR3 DNA sequence: TGTGCCAGCAGCCCGAAAGAAGGAGGGCTCCACGAGCAGTACTTC. Amino acid sequence: CASSPKEGGLHEQYF.

The J gene is TRBJ1-5, the V gene TRBV5-6; possibly TRBD1 for D (6 bases). Germline lookup yields CDR1 SGHDT and CDR2 YYEEEE. The CDR3 runs to 14 residues. V was pared by 0 bases and J by 3 bases, with 7 bases between. CDR3 in DNA: TGTGCCAGCAGCTTGGCGGGGGCCAATCAGCCCCAGCATTTT. The encoded protein is CASSLAGANQPQHF.

In its sample, this clone was seen a few times. The chain joins TRBV7-9 to TRBJ2-7, with a weak D call TRBD2 (6 bases). In germline, CDR1 is SEHNR, CDR2 FQNEAQ (reference sequence). V gave up 0 bases and J gave up 2 bases, with 11 bases separating them. This CDR3 spans 15 amino acids. The CDR3 DNA sequence: TGTGCCAGCAGCTTAGCGTCGGGAGCGACCTACGAGCAGTACTTC. It encodes CASSLASGATYEQYF.

In the case of this clone: The sample has other DNA sequences that encode this CDR3 too. The chain links TRBV18 to TRBJ1-2, with 7 bases matching TRBD1. The germline CDR1 and CDR2 sequences are KGHSH and LQKENI. V was clipped by 3 bases and J by 3 bases; unmatched bases: 1. The CDR3 runs 13 residues. CDR3 in DNA: TGTGCCAGCTCACCTGACAGGGACTATGGCTACACCTTC. It encodes CASSPDRDYGYTF.